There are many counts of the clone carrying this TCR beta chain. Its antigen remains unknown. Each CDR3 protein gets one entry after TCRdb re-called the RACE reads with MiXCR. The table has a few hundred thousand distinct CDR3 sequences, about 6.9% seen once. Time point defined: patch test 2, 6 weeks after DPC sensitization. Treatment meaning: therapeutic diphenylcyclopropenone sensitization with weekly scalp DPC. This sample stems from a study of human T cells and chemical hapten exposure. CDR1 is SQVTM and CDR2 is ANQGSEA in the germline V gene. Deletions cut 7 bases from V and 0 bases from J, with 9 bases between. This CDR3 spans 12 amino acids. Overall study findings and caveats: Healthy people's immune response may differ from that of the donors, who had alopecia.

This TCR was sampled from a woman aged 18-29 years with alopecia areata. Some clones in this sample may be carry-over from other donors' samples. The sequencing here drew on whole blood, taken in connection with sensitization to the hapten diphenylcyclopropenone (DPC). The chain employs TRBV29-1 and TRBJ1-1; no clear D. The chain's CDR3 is CSGSPLNTEAFF. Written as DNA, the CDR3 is TGCAGCGGGTCCCCCTTGAACACTGAAGCTTTCTTT.